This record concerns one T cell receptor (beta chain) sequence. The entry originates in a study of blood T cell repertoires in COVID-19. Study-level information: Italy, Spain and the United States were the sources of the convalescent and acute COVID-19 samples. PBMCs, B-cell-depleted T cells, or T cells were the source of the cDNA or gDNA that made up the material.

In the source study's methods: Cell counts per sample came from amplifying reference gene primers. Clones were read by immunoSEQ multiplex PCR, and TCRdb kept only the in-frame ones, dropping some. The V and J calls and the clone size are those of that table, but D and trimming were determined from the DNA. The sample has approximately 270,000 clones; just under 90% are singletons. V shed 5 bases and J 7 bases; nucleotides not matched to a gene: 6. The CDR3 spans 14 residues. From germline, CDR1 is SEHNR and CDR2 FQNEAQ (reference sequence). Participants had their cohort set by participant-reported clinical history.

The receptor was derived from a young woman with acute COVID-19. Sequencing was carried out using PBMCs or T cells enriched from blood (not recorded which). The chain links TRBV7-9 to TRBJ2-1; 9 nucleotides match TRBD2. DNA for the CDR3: TGTGCCAGCAGCCCAGCGGGAGGCCTTAATGAGCAGTTCTTC. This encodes CASSPAGGLNEQFF. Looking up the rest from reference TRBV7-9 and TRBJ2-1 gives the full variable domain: DTGVSQNPRHKITKRGQNVTFRCDPISEHNRLYWYRQTLGQGPEFLTYFQNEAQLEKSRLLSDRFSAERPKGSFSTLEIQRTEQGDSAMYLCASSPAGGLNEQFFGPGTRLTVL.